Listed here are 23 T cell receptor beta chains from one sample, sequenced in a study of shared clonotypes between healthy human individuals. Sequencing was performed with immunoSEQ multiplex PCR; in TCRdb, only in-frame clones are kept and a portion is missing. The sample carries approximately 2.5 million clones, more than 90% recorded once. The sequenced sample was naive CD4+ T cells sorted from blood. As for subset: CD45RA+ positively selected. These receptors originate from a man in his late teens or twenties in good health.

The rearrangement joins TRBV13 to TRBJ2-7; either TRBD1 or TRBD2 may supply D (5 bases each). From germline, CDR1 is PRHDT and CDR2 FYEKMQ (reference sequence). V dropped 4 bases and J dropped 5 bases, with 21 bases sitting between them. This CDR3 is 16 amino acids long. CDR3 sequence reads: CASSSVARVGGHEQYF. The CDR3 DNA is TGTGCCAGCAGCTCGGTGGCCCGTGTTGGGGGACACGAGCAGTACTTC. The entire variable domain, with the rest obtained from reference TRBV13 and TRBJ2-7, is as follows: AAGVIQSPRHLIKEKRETATLKCYPIPRHDTVYWYQQGPGQDPQFLISFYEKMQSDKGSIPDRFSAQQFSDYHSELNMSSLELGDSALYFCASSSVARVGGHEQYFGPGTRLTVT.

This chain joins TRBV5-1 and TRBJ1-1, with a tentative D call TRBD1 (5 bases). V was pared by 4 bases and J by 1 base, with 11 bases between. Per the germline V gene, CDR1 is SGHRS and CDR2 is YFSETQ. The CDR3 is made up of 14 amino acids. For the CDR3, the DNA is TGCGCCAGCAGCCCACATACAGGGAACACTGAAGCTTTCTTT. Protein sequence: CASSPHTGNTEAFF.

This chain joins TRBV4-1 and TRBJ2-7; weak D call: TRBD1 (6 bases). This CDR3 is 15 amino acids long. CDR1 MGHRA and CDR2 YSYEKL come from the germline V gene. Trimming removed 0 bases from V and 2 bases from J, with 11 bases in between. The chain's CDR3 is CASSQDGQSAYEQYF. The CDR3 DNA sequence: TGCGCCAGCAGCCAAGATGGACAGTCGGCCTACGAGCAGTACTTC.

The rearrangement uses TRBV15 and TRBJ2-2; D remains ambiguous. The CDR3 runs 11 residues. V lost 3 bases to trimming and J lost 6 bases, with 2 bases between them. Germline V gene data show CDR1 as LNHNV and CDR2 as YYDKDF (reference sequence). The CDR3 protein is CATSRSGELFF. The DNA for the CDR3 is TGTGCCACCAGCAGGTCCGGGGAGCTGTTTTTT.

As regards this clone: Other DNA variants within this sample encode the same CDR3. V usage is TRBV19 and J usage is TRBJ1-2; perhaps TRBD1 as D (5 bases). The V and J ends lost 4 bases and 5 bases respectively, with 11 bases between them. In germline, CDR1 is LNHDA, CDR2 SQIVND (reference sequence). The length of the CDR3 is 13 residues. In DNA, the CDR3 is TGTGCCAGTAGTACCGGGACCGTTTATGGCTACACCTTC. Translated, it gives CASSTGTVYGYTF.

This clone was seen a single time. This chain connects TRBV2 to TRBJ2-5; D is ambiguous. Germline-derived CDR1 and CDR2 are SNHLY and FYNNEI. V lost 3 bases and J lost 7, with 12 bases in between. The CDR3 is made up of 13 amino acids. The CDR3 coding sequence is TGTGCCAGCAGTGAGGCAGCCGGGTGGACCCAGTACTTC. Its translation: CASSEAAGWTQYF.

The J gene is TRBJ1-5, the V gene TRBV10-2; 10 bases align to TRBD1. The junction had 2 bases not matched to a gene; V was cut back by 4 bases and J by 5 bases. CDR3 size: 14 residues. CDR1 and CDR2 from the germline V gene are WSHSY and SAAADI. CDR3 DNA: TGCGCCAGCAGTGTAGGGACAGGGGATCAGCCCCAGCATTTT. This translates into CASSVGTGDQPQHF.

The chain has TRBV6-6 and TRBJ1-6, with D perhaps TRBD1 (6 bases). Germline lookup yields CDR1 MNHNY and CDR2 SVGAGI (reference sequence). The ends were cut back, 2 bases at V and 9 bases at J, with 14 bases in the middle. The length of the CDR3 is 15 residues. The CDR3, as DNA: TGTGCCAGCAGTTACGAACAGGGCCGACTTTCACCCCTCCACTTT. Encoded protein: CASSYEQGRLSPLHF.

The CDR3 loop is CASSSNSGYTF. The CDR3 DNA is TGTGCCAGCAGTTCCAATAGTGGATACACCTTC. The rearrangement links TRBV11-2 to TRBJ1-2; D is undetermined. This CDR3 comprises 11 residues. From germline, CDR1 is SGHAT and CDR2 FQNNGV. V lost 6 bases, J lost 11 bases, and 13 bases lay in between.

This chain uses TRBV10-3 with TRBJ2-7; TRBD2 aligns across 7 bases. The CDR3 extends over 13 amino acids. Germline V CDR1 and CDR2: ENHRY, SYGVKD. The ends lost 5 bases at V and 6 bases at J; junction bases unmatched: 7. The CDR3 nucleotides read TGTGCCATCAGTCTAGCGGAAACTGGCGAGCAGTACTTC. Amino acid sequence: CAISLAETGEQYF.

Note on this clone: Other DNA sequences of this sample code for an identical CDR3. Here the CDR3 reads CASSLDGAGTEAFF. CDR3 DNA: TGCGCCAGCAGCTTGGATGGAGCCGGCACTGAAGCTTTCTTT. The chain recombines TRBV5-1 with TRBJ1-1; D gene ambiguous. Germline loops: CDR1 SGHRS, CDR2 YFSETQ. The CDR3 runs 14 residues. Trimming left V 0 bases short and J 4 bases short, with 10 bases between.

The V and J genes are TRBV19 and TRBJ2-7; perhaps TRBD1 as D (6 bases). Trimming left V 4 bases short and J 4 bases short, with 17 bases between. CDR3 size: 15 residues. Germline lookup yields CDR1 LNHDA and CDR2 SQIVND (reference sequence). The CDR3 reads CASSTGKGTIYEQYF. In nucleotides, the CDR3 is TGTGCCAGTAGTACCGGTAAGGGGACAATTTACGAGCAGTACTTC.

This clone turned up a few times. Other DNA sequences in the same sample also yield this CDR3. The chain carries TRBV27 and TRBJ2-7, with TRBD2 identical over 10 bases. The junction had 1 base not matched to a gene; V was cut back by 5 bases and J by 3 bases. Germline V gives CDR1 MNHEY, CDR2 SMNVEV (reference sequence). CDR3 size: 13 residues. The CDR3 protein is CASSRTSGYEQYF. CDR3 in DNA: TGTGCCAGCAGTCGGACTAGCGGCTACGAGCAGTACTTC.

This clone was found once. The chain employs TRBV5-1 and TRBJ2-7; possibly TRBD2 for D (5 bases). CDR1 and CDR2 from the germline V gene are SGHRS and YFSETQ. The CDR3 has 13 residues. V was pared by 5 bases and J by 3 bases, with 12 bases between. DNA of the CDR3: TGCGCCAGCAGAGAGGACGGACTCTACGAGCAGTACTTC. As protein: CASREDGLYEQYF.

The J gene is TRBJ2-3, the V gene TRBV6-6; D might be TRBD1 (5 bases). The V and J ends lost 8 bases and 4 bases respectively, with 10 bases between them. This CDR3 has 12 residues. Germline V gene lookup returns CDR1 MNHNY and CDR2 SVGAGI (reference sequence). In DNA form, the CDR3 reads TGTGCCAGCCAGACAGATTCAGATACGCAGTATTTT. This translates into CASQTDSDTQYF.

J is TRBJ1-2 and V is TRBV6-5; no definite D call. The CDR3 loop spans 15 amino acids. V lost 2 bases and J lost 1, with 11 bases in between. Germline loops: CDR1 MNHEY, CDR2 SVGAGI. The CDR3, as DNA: TGTGCCAGCAGTTACGGTGGATACAATAACTATGGCTACACCTTC. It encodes CASSYGGYNNYGYTF.

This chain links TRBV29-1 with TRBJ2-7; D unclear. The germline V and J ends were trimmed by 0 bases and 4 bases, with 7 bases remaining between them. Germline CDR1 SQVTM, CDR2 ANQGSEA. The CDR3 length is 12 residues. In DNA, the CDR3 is TGCAGCGTTGAAGAGTCCGGTTACGAGCAGTACTTC. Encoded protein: CSVEESGYEQYF.

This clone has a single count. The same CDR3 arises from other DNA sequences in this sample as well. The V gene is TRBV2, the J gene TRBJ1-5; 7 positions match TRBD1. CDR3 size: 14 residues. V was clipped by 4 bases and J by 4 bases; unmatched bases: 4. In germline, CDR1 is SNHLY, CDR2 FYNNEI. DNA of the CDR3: TGTGCCAGCAGTGGAGGGACAGATAATCAGCCCCAGCATTTT. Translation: CASSGGTDNQPQHF.

The CDR3 DNA is TGTGCCAGCAGCGAGGGACAGGGGATGTTCTTC. This encodes CASSEGQGMFF. The chain has TRBV7-3 and TRBJ2-1; TRBD1 aligns across 10 bases. The CDR3 covers 11 residues. In germline, CDR1 is SGHTA, CDR2 FQGTGA. With V trimmed by 5 bases and J by 15 bases, 4 bases remained unmatched.

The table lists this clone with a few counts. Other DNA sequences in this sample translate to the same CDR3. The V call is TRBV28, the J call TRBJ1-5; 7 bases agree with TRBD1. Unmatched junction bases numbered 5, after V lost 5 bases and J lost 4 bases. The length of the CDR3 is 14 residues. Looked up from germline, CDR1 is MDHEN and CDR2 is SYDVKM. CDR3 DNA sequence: TGTGCCAGCAGTACTGGGACAGTGAATCAGCCCCAGCATTTT. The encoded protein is CASSTGTVNQPQHF.

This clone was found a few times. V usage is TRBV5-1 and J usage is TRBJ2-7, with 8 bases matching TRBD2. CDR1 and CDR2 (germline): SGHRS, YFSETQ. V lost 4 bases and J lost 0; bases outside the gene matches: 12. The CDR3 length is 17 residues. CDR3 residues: CASSREGASSSSYEQYF. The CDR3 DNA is TGCGCCAGCAGCCGGGAGGGAGCCTCCTCCTCCTCCTACGAGCAGTACTTC.

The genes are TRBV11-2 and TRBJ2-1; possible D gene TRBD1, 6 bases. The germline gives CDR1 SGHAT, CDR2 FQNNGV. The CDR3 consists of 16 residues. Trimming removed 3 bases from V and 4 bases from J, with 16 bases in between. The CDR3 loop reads CASSFFRGSNYNEQFF. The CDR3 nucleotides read TGTGCCAGCAGCTTCTTCAGGGGATCTAATTACAATGAGCAGTTCTTC. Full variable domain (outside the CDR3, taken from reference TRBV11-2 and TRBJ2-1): EAGVAQSPRYKIIEKRQSVAFWCNPISGHATLYWYQQILGQGPKLLIQFQNNGVVDDSQLPKDRFSAERLKGVDSTLKIQPAKLEDSAVYLCASSFFRGSNYNEQFFGPGTRLTVL.

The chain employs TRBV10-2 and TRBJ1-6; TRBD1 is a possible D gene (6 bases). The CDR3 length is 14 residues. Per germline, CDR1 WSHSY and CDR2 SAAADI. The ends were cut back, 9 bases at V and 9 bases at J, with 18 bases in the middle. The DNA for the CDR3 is TGCGCCAGTGCTCCGGGGGCAGTAAGTTCACCCCTCCACTTT. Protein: CASAPGAVSSPLHF.